Detailed here is one T cell receptor (beta chain). The source of the sample is a study of blood T cell repertoires in COVID-19. Overall study context: The United States, Italy and Spain were the sources of the acute and convalescent COVID-19 samples. T cells, B-cell-depleted T cells, or PBMCs provided the cDNA or gDNA that served as material.

Source study methods: Nucleated cell counts were estimated from reference gene primer amplification. Sequenced by immunoSEQ multiplex PCR; TCRdb stores in-frame clones only, minus some. The DNA was the basis for D and trimming; V, J and clone size are from that table. The data contain approximately 66,000 clones, around 87% of them singletons. V dropped 1 base and J dropped 7 bases, with 20 bases sitting between them. CDR1 is LNHDA, CDR2 SQIVND, per germline (reference sequence). This CDR3 comprises 17 residues. The V and J genes are TRBV19 and TRBJ2-1, with D maybe TRBD1 (6 bases). The sequenced sample consisted of peripheral blood. This TCR was sampled from a man aged 55 to 70 with acute or convalescent COVID-19. CDR3 sequence reads: CASSIAGTSKFTNEQFF. The CDR3, as DNA: TGTGCCAGTAGTATAGCCGGGACATCAAAATTCACAAATGAGCAGTTCTTC.